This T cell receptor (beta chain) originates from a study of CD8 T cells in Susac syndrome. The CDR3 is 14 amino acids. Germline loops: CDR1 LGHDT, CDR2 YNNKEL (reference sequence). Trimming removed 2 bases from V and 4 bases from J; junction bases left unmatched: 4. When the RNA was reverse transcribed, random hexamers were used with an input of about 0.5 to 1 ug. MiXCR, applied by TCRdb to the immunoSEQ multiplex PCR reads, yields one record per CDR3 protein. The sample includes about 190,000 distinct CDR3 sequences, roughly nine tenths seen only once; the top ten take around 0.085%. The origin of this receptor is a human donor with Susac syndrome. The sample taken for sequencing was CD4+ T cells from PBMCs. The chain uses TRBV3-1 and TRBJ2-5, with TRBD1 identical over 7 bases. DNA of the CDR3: TGTGCCAGCAGCCAAAACAGGGGCACAGAGACCCAGTACTTC. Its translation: CASSQNRGTETQYF.